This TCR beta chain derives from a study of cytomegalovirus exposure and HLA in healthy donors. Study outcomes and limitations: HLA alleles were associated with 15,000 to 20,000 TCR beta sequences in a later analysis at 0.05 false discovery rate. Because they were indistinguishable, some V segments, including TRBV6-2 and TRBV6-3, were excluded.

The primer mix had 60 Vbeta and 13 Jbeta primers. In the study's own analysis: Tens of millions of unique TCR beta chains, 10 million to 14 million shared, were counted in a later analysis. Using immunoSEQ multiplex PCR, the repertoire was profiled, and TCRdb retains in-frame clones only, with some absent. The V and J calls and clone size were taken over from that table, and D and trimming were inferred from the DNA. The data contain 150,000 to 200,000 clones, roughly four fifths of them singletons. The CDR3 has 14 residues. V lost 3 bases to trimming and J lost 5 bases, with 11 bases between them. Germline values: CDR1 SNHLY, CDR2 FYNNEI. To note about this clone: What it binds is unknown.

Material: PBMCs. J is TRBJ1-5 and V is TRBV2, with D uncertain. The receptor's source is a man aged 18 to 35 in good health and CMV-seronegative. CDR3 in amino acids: CASSDRFKYQPQHF. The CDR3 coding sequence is TGTGCCAGCAGTGACAGATTTAAGTATCAGCCCCAGCATTTT. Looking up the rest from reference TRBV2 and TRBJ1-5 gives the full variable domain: EPEVTQTPSHQVTQMGQEVILRCVPISNHLYFYWYRQILGQKVEFLVSFYNNEISEKSEIFDDQFSVERPDGSNFTLKIRSTKLEDSAMYFCASSDRFKYQPQHFGDGTRLSIL.